This TCR beta chain appears in the sequencing data of a study of radiation and T cells in renal cell carcinoma. Trimming left V 3 bases short and J 2 bases short, with 5 bases between. CDR1 and CDR2 (germline): SGHAT, FQNNGV. The CDR3 consists of 13 residues. Regarding this clone: Its cognate antigen is unknown.

Time point here: blood 2 weeks post-SBRT. Treatment indicated: 15 Gy SBRT to primary tumor, nephrectomy 4 weeks later. Serial blood draws occurred at baseline and 2 and 4 weeks post-SBRT. This renal cell carcinoma was of the clear cell type. Here immunoSEQ multiplex PCR was the method, and the copy in TCRdb shows in-frame clones only, minus some. Of about 26,000 clones in the sample, over 70% are singletons; the top ten hold about 33%. Study-wide results and limits: Top tumor clonotypes rose in blood 2 weeks post-radiation, then contracted.

The V gene is TRBV11-2, the J gene TRBJ2-1, with D hard to call. This material consisted of blood, taken from a patient whose treatment included radiotherapy and nephrectomy. This sequence was found in a man in his fifties or sixties with renal cell carcinoma. Here the CDR3 reads CASSFSPYNEQFF. The CDR3 DNA reads as TGTGCCAGCAGCTTTAGTCCCTACAATGAGCAGTTCTTC.